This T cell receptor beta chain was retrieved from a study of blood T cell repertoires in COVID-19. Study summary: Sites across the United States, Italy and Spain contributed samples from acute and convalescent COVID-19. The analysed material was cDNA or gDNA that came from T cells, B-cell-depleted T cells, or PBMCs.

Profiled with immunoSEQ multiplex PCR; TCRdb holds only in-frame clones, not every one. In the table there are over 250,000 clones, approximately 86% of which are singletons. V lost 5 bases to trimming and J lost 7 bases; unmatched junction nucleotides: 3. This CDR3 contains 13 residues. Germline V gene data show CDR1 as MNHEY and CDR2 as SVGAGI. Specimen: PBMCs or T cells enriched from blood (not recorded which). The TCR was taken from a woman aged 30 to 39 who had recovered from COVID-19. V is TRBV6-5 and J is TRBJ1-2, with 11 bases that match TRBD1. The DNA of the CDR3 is TGTGCCAGCAGTAAGGACAGGGGGCTTGGCTACACCTTC. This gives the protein CASSKDRGLGYTF.